These 26 T cell receptor beta chains were all obtained from the same sample, sequenced in a study of identical twins. TCRdb reprocessed the 5' RACE reads via MiXCR and lists one record per CDR3 protein. The table includes 600,000 to 700,000 distinct CDR3 sequences, 21% detected once. This sample also appeared in a second study, on T cells expressing NK-cell markers.

Sequenced material: PBMCs. All receptors come from a woman aged 18 to 35 in good health.

The chain employs TRBV5-1 and TRBJ2-1; 8 bases are a match to TRBD2. This CDR3 has 15 residues. Germline V lookup: CDR1 SGHRS, CDR2 YFSETQ. The V and J ends lost 5 bases and 7 bases, in that order; junction bases with no gene match: 11. The chain's CDR3 is CASSSAGGLENEQFF. CDR3 nucleotide sequence: TGCGCCAGCAGTTCCGCGGGAGGCCTCGAAAATGAGCAGTTCTTC. Combining the CDR3 with reference TRBV5-1 and TRBJ2-1 gives the whole variable domain KAGVTQTPRYLIKTRGQQVTLSCSPISGHRSVSWYQQTPGQGLQFLFEYFSETQRNKGNFPGRFSGRQFSNSRSEMNVSTLELGDSALYLCASSSAGGLENEQFFGPGTRLTVL.

This clonotype was seen a single time. This chain connects TRBV7-9 to TRBJ1-6, with 9 bases aligning to TRBD1. After removal of 10 bases from V and 8 bases from J, the junction contained 12 bases not matched to a gene. Germline V lookup: CDR1 SEHNR, CDR2 FQNEAQ (reference sequence). This CDR3 region has 15 residues. The CDR3 coding sequence is TGTGCCACCGCGGGGGGACAGGGCCGGGATTCACCCCTCCACTTT. Residues: CATAGGQGRDSPLHF.

The V gene is TRBV5-1, the J gene TRBJ2-7; D may be TRBD1 or TRBD2 (5 bases each). The CDR3 consists of 13 residues. Deletions cut 0 bases from V and 5 bases from J, with 9 bases between. Germline lookup yields CDR1 SGHRS and CDR2 YFSETQ. The CDR3 is CASSLGRDHEQYF. In nucleotides, the CDR3 is TGCGCCAGCAGCTTGGGCAGGGACCACGAGCAGTACTTC. The variable domain in full, completed from reference TRBV5-1 and TRBJ2-7, reads KAGVTQTPRYLIKTRGQQVTLSCSPISGHRSVSWYQQTPGQGLQFLFEYFSETQRNKGNFPGRFSGRQFSNSRSEMNVSTLELGDSALYLCASSLGRDHEQYFGPGTRLTVT.

This chain connects TRBV29-1 to TRBJ2-7; TRBD2 might be the D (5 bases). The CDR3 spans 11 residues. In germline, CDR1 is SQVTM, CDR2 ANQGSEA. The ends were cut back, 7 bases at V and 1 base at J, with 8 bases in the middle. In DNA form, the CDR3 reads TGCAGCGCGGGATTTTCCTACGAGCAGTACTTC. Translating gives CSAGFSYEQYF.

The rearrangement joins TRBV7-2 to TRBJ2-3, with D possibly being TRBD1 (5 bases). Trimming pared 1 base from V and 4 bases from J, leaving 18 bases between. CDR1 SGHTA and CDR2 FQGNSA come from the germline V gene. This CDR3 contains 17 residues. Written as DNA, the CDR3 is TGTGCCAGCAGCTTAGTTTTATTACAGGTTGTGGCAGATACGCAGTATTTT. Protein: CASSLVLLQVVADTQYF.

As regards this clonotype: A much larger clone differs by one base, so this may be a read error. CDR3 coding DNA: TGCAGCGTTTCAAACACCGGGGAGCTGTCTTTT. As protein: CSVSNTGELSF. The chain is built from TRBV29-1 and TRBJ2-2; tentatively, D is TRBD2 (5 bases). CDR1 SQVTM and CDR2 ANQGSEA come from the germline V gene. The CDR3 extends over 11 amino acids.

This clonotype was found a few times. The chain links TRBV12-3 or TRBV12-4 to TRBJ1-1; the D gene is possibly TRBD1 (5 bases). This CDR3 has 13 amino acids. Trimming cost V 6 bases and J 4 bases, with 12 bases left between them. The CDR3 DNA follows: TGTGCCAGCAGCCCGGGCAGGGCCACTGAAGCTTTCTTT. As protein: CASSPGRATEAFF.

The chain is built from TRBV20-1 and TRBJ2-1, with TRBD2 identical over 11 bases. The CDR3 contains 13 residues. After removal of 4 bases from V and 7 bases from J, the junction contained 3 bases not matched to a gene. Germline values: CDR1 DFQATT, CDR2 SNEGSKA (reference sequence). The CDR3 reads CSAKGLAVNEQFF. CDR3 nucleotides: TGCAGTGCTAAGGGACTAGCGGTTAATGAGCAGTTCTTC.

A few counts support this clonotype. The gene calls are TRBV20-1 and TRBJ2-3; D is possibly TRBD2 (5 bases). V lost 6 bases and J 5 bases, leaving 15 bases between the germline ends. Germline-derived CDR1 and CDR2 are DFQATT and SNEGSKA (reference sequence). The length of the CDR3 is 13 residues. The CDR3 DNA follows: TGCAGTGCGCCCCCGCGGGCAAGAGATACGCAGTATTTT. Amino acids: CSAPPRARDTQYF.

This clonotype came up a few times. CDR3 sequence: CASSARAGDTDTQYF. The CDR3 coding sequence is TGTGCCAGCAGCGCCCGAGCGGGGGACACAGATACGCAGTATTTT. The J gene is TRBJ2-3, the V gene TRBV7-2, with 8 bases aligning to TRBD2. The CDR3 runs to 15 residues. V lost 5 bases to trimming and J lost 2 bases; unmatched junction nucleotides: 6. Per the germline V gene, CDR1 is SGHTA and CDR2 is FQGNSA.

V gene TRBV20-1 combines with J gene TRBJ2-1; TRBD2 matches 7 bases. This CDR3 spans 16 amino acids. Germline assignment: CDR1 DFQATT and CDR2 SNEGSKA (reference sequence). The V segment lost 6 bases and the J segment 0 bases; nucleotides outside the gene matches: 11. The CDR3 spells CSAARLGGSSYNEQFF. The CDR3 DNA reads TGCAGTGCCGCCCGACTGGGGGGGAGCTCCTACAATGAGCAGTTCTTC.

The chain carries TRBV9 and TRBJ2-7; the match to TRBD1 covers 9 bases. V was pared by 0 bases and J by 4 bases, with 5 bases of the junction left unmatched. Looked up from germline, CDR1 is SGDLS and CDR2 is YYNGEE. This CDR3 spans 15 amino acids. The CDR3 DNA follows: TGTGCCAGCAGCGTAGGGGGACAGGGAGGATACGAGCAGTACTTC. This gives the protein CASSVGGQGGYEQYF.

This clonotype occurred many times. The chain couples TRBV6-1 to TRBJ1-5, with D perhaps TRBD1 (6 bases). The CDR3 loop spans 14 amino acids. Per germline, CDR1 MNHNS and CDR2 SASEGT. Trimming removed 9 bases at V and 7 bases at J, with 19 bases between. The chain's CDR3 is CASRGQGKGQPQHF. CDR3 bases: TGTGCCAGTAGGGGACAAGGGAAGGGCCAGCCCCAGCATTTT.

The table lists this clonotype with many counts. J is TRBJ2-7 and V is TRBV6-1; D gene unclear. Trimming cost V 7 bases and J 1 base, with 11 bases left between them. Germline CDR1 is MNHNS and CDR2 is SASEGT. The CDR3 extends over 13 amino acids. The CDR3: CASTRPGSYEQYF. The CDR3 DNA follows: TGTGCCAGCACAAGACCAGGATCCTACGAGCAGTACTTC.

The V gene is TRBV20-1, the J gene TRBJ2-1; D might be TRBD2 (5 bases). The CDR3 length is 14 residues. Trimming cost V 3 bases and J 2 bases, with 11 bases left between them. Germline V CDR1 and CDR2: DFQATT, SNEGSKA (reference sequence). This CDR3 reads CSARERDAYNEQFF. CDR3 nucleotides: TGCAGTGCTAGGGAGAGGGATGCCTACAATGAGCAGTTCTTC.

The V and J genes are TRBV30 and TRBJ2-3; 7 bases line up with TRBD1. The germline CDR1 and CDR2 sequences are GTSNPN and SVGIG (reference sequence). V gave up 7 bases and J gave up 2 bases; unmatched junction bases: 12. The CDR3 runs to 15 residues. The CDR3 DNA sequence: TGTGCCTTGCAGGGAAGGCAGGGGGTCACAGATACGCAGTATTTT. It translates to CALQGRQGVTDTQYF.

This CDR3 is CASSQGLEFGTDTQYF. The DNA of the CDR3 is TGTGCCAGCAGCCAGGGACTAGAGTTCGGCACAGATACGCAGTATTTT. The V gene is TRBV3-1, the J gene TRBJ2-3, with 8 positions matching TRBD2. Unmatched junction bases numbered 6, after V lost 3 bases and J lost 1 base. Germline lookup yields CDR1 LGHDT and CDR2 YNNKEL (reference sequence). The CDR3 totals 16 residues.

The chain joins TRBV20-1 to TRBJ2-5; no reliable D call. The CDR3 covers 11 residues. Per the germline V gene, CDR1 is DFQATT and CDR2 is SNEGSKA (reference sequence). V gave up 5 bases and J gave up 4 bases, with 8 bases separating them. For the CDR3, the DNA is TGCAGTGCTTGGTTGGGAGAGACCCAGTACTTC. As protein: CSAWLGETQYF.

This clonotype has ten or more counts. This chain joins TRBV20-1 and TRBJ2-1, with 12 bases fitting TRBD2. In germline, CDR1 is DFQATT, CDR2 SNEGSKA (reference sequence). The CDR3 has 17 residues. V shed 6 bases and J 8 bases; nucleotides not matched to a gene: 17. The CDR3 spells CSARRGILAGGLYEQFF. The CDR3 DNA is TGCAGTGCCCGACGTGGAATACTAGCGGGAGGTTTATATGAGCAGTTCTTC.

The chain combines TRBV20-1 with TRBJ2-7; D gene ambiguous. The CDR3 totals 12 residues. V dropped 2 bases and J dropped 2 bases, with 7 bases sitting between them. Germline V gene data show CDR1 as DFQATT and CDR2 as SNEGSKA (reference sequence). The CDR3 reads CSARLSTYEQYF. The CDR3 nucleotides read TGCAGTGCTAGACTCTCTACCTACGAGCAGTACTTC.

The CDR3 DNA follows: TGTGCCAGCAGCCCAACCGGGATTTGGGCAGATACGCAGTATTTT. Translating gives CASSPTGIWADTQYF. The chain employs TRBV7-9 and TRBJ2-3; perhaps TRBD2 as D (5 bases). V lost 5 bases to trimming and J lost 4 bases, with 16 bases between them. This CDR3 contains 15 residues. Germline CDR1 reads SEHNR; CDR2 reads FQNEAQ (reference sequence).

The chain has TRBV6-1 and TRBJ2-7; the D call may be TRBD1 or TRBD2 (5 bases each). V was cut by 6 bases and J by 7 bases, with 19 bases left in between. This CDR3 comprises 14 residues. Germline V gene data show CDR1 as MNHNS and CDR2 as SASEGT. The CDR3 region has the DNA TGTGCCAGCAGCGAACTAGTCCTGGGGCGTGAGCAGTACTTC. Translating it yields CASSELVLGREQYF.

The rearrangement joins TRBV20-1 to TRBJ2-7, with 7 bases fitting TRBD1. The length of the CDR3 is 13 residues. The germline CDR1 and CDR2 sequences are DFQATT and SNEGSKA (reference sequence). V dropped 5 bases and J dropped 2; count of bases not matched to a gene: 6. CDR3 bases: TGCAGTGCTGAACATACAGGGGCCTACGAGCAGTACTTC. Protein product: CSAEHTGAYEQYF.

This clonotype was detected a few times. CDR3 coding DNA: TGCGCCAGCAGACCCTCCGGGACTAGCGCCCACGAGCAGTACTTC. Translating it yields CASRPSGTSAHEQYF. V usage is TRBV5-1 and J usage is TRBJ2-7; 10 bases map to TRBD2. The V and J ends lost 5 bases and 5 bases, in that order; junction bases with no gene match: 10. The CDR3 length is 15 residues. Germline-derived CDR1 and CDR2 are SGHRS and YFSETQ. The full variable domain, its missing parts supplied by reference TRBV5-1 and TRBJ2-7, is KAGVTQTPRYLIKTRGQQVTLSCSPISGHRSVSWYQQTPGQGLQFLFEYFSETQRNKGNFPGRFSGRQFSNSRSEMNVSTLELGDSALYLCASRPSGTSAHEQYFGPGTRLTVT.

The gene calls are TRBV20-1 and TRBJ2-1; D unclear. CDR1 and CDR2 from the germline V gene are DFQATT and SNEGSKA (reference sequence). V was pared by 1 base and J by 8 bases, with 18 bases between. This CDR3 is 15 amino acids long. In DNA, the CDR3 is TGCAGTGCTAGAGTTGGAGAACGGAGCCGCCATGAGCAGTTCTTC. Its protein is CSARVGERSRHEQFF.

This clonotype was detected only a few times. The chain links TRBV7-9 to TRBJ2-1, with 9 bases aligning to TRBD2. The CDR3 has 16 amino acids. CDR1 and CDR2 from the germline V gene are SEHNR and FQNEAQ (reference sequence). V trimming: 4 bases; J trimming: 2 bases; junction bases outside the gene matches: 6. In DNA form, the CDR3 reads TGTGCCAGCAGCTGGTCCCTAGCGGGGACCTACAATGAGCAGTTCTTC. This translates into CASSWSLAGTYNEQFF.